Reported below is one TCR beta chain. It lacks a known antigen. No base qualities exist here, and no much larger clone lies one base off it. Blood samples were collected up to 4 times in the first month after transplant and then at least monthly when available. The sample comes from a study of graft-versus-host responses after intestinal transplantation (dated by TCRdb to 2020 to 2023). Regarding the complete study: The transplants that recipients got were multivisceral, liver-intestinal, or isolated intestinal. Every recipient was given anti-thymocyte globulin induction, followed by approximately 3 years of maintenance tacrolimus and steroids. Bulk TCR-beta CDR3 sequencing was used to track graft-versus-host and host-versus-graft alloreactive T cell clones in the graft, circulation and bone marrow after intestinal transplantation. To identify alloreactive clones, pre-transplant mixed lymphocyte reaction products were sequenced and then compared with unstimulated pre-transplant donor and recipient T cells. Of the 20 to 25 intestinal transplant recipients enrolled in the cohort, one of whom was a retransplant, a few patients without pretransplant specimens were excluded. Donor T cell macrochimerism was defined as a peak of at least 4% donor T cells among recipient peripheral blood mononuclear cells. Samples from a few later patients were sequenced in-house on an Illumina MiSeq with MiXCR processing rather than by the commercial service.

Library creation used the immunoSEQ multiplex PCR assay. High-throughput TCR-beta CDR3 sequencing of genomic DNA from most patients was performed by Adaptive Biotechnologies. The authors' pipeline ran thus. Adaptive's ImmunoSEQ software was the source of the TCR sequencing data for roughly 19 patients, while three other patients were processed with MiXCR and VDJtools. CDR3 nucleotide sequences shared between donor and recipient were removed because the origin of such sequences could not be assigned. At least 2-fold expansion over unstimulated cells and a minimum CFSE-low frequency of 0.002% (template counts) or 0.001% (read counts) were required for clones to be classified as alloreactive. Mappable clones were those detected in sequenced pre-transplant spleen, lymph node, or MLR CFSE-low populations of the donor or recipient. Cumulative frequency of alloreactive clones was calculated as a percentage of all sequences weighted by copy number. TCRdb took over this immuneACCESS table, retaining in-frame rearrangements with V and J assigned. Such tables are incomplete; in checked studies, under half of the missing clones stem from an unresolved V gene, and the remainder is unexplained. V, J and clone size reflect that table, while D and trimming were determined from the DNA. The sample table holds about 9,500 clones, of which roughly 90% were seen once. The top ten clones comprise 9.9% of the sample.

Counted from cysteine to phenylalanine, this CDR3 has 15 amino acids. Here the CDR3 DNA is all that survives: 45 bases in frame from base 1. From the germline V gene (reference sequence), CDR1 is GTSNPN and CDR2 is SVGIG. V and J are trimmed by 4 bases and 1 base, and the gene matches miss 7 bases of the junction. What the research found in general, with its limitations: Conclusions were limited by the relatively low number and heterogeneity of intestinal transplant patients. GvH clones were detected in recipient bone marrow, and some appeared earlier in ileal mucosa or blood, consistent with an intestinal mucosal origin. Early after transplant, peak levels of circulating GvH clones were found to be associated with declines in HvG clones. Patients with donor T cell macrochimerism had high GvH to HvG T cell clonal ratios in their allografts.

The specimen comprised PBMCs, sampled just under 250 days after intestinal transplant. The receptor chain draws on TRBV30 and TRBJ1-1; the central 9 bases match TRBD1. This TCR derives from a human patient who received an intestinal transplant, so some T cells may come from the graft donor. CDR3 loop: CAWNGQGLANTEAFF. The DNA reads as follows: TGTGCCTGGAACGGACAGGGGCTCGCGAACACTGAAGCTTTCTTT.